The 23 T cell receptor beta chains below were found in one sample sequenced in a study of tumor-infiltrating lymphocytes in primary liver carcinoma. The input was 450 to 500 ng total RNA; TCR beta cDNA was made from it with a constant-region primer. Modified slightly, ARM-PCR produced TCR beta libraries over three nested multiplex PCR rounds. TRBV1-TRBV30 forward primers paired with a C-beta reverse primer were used in the first two PCR rounds, which ran about 11 cycles each. A single record per CDR3 protein comes from TCRdb applying MiXCR to the multiplex PCR reads. The top ten clones hold under 8.5% of a sample with 300,000 to 350,000 distinct CDR3 sequences, 65% of them seen once. In addition to blood RNA drawn from unsorted whole blood, germline DNA was extracted. Sequenced input: peripheral blood. The receptor source for this set is a middle-aged man with primary liver carcinoma and hepatitis B virus infection.

A note on this clonotype: A read error may be the cause here, since a much bigger clone is one base away. The chain employs TRBV4-3 and TRBJ2-6; 8 bases fit TRBD2. Germline assignment: CDR1 LGHNA and CDR2 YSLEER. This CDR3 region has 20 residues. The CDR3 spells CASSQAHSGGHRGGANILTF. The CDR3 DNA sequence: TGCGCCAGCAGCCAAGCCCACTCGGGGGGGCACAGAGGTGGGGCCAACATCCTGACTTTC.

As to this clonotype: Germline and junction disagree at one end, which may indicate a read error. This chain uses TRBV11-2 with TRBJ1-2; unclear D gene. Germline assignment: CDR1 SGHAT and CDR2 FQNNGV. CDR3 length: 15 residues. CDR3 sequence: CASSLVCRAEYVYTF. The CDR3 nucleotides read TGTGCCAGCAGCTTAGTTTGCCGGGCGGAGTATGTCTACACCTTC.

Regarding this clonotype: Given a much more abundant clone one base away, this may be a read error. The rearrangement uses TRBV29-1 and TRBJ1-2; no definite D call. The ends were cut back, 3 bases at V and 5 bases at J, with 19 bases in the middle. Looked up from germline, CDR1 is SQVTM and CDR2 is ANQGSEA. The CDR3 length is 15 residues. CDR3: CSVELVRPGDYGYTF. DNA for the CDR3: TGCAGCGTTGAGTTAGTCCGCCCGGGTGATTATGGCTACACCTTC.

Note on this clonotype: Germline is not matched at one junction end, which may reflect a read error. The chain employs TRBV11-2 and TRBJ2-1; D might be TRBD2 (5 bases). The CDR3 totals 16 residues. CDR1 is SGHAT, CDR2 FQNNGV, per germline. In DNA, the CDR3 is TGTGCCAGCAGCTCCCGGGCTAGCCCGAGGTACAATGAGCAGCTCTTC. Its translation is CASSSRASPRYNEQLF.

A note on this clonotype: Germline is not matched at one junction end, which may reflect a read error. CDR3: CASSYQGSYYNEKFF. CDR3 nucleotides: TGCGCCAGCAGTTACCAAGGGAGCTACTACAATGAGAAGTTCTTC. The J gene is TRBJ2-1, the V gene TRBV4-2, with D possibly TRBD2 on 5 matching bases. Germline CDR1 is LGHNA and CDR2 is YNFKEQ. The CDR3 spans 15 residues.

In its sample, this clonotype was seen a few times. This CDR3 reads CASSQARGGNSPLHF. The CDR3 DNA sequence: TGTGCCAGCAGCCAAGCACGGGGTGGCAATTCACCCCTCCACTTT. The chain has TRBV4-2 and TRBJ1-6; D unclear. CDR1 and CDR2 from the germline V gene are LGHNA and YNFKEQ. The CDR3 runs to 15 residues. Trimming took off 1 base at V and 7 bases at J, with 11 bases between the two ends.

In the case of this clonotype: The final CDR3 position lacks the conserved phenylalanine or tryptophan, pointing to a likely read error. The limits of the CDR3 on the DNA are not certain, so only TCRdb's listed CDR3 is given. This chain connects TRBV29-1 to TRBJ2-5; the D call TRBD1 from the table was never checked on the DNA. Germline-derived CDR1 and CDR2 are SQVTM and ANQGSEA. Including both end residues, the CDR3 is 15 amino acids long. This CDR3 reads CSVEPQRGRGETHYS.

This clonotype was recorded at least ten times. The rearrangement joins TRBV29-1 to TRBJ2-7; 8 bases align to TRBD1. The CDR3 length is 15 residues. Germline CDR1 is SQVTM and CDR2 is ANQGSEA. With 6 bases clipped from V and 2 bases from J, the junction kept 12 bases outside the gene matches. CDR3 DNA: TGCAGCGTAGCCCCACGGGACAGGTCAACCTACGAGCAGTACTTC. The encoded protein is CSVAPRDRSTYEQYF.

With respect to this clonotype: Likely a read error: the CDR3 ends without its conserved phenylalanine or tryptophan. J is TRBJ2-5 and V is TRBV5-5, with 8 bases aligning to TRBD1. Germline trimming cut 4 bases from V and 5 bases from J; bases unmatched to any gene: 10. Germline CDR1 reads SGHKS; CDR2 reads YYEKEE (reference sequence). This CDR3 spans 15 amino acids. CDR3 DNA sequence: TGTGCCAGCAGCACTAGACAGGGGCGTTTGGAGACCCAGTACTCC. Translation: CASSTRQGRLETQYS.

This clonotype was detected only a few times. The V gene is TRBV6-6, the J gene TRBJ2-7; D is perhaps TRBD2 (5 bases). Germline V gene data show CDR1 as MNHNY and CDR2 as SVGAGI (reference sequence). There are 16 residues in the CDR3. V was clipped by 1 base and J by 4 bases, with 17 bases between them. Here the CDR3 DNA reads TGTGCCAGCAGTTACTTGTCCGGCCCCAGAGGGTACGAGCAGTACTTC. Residues: CASSYLSGPRGYEQYF.

Notes on this clonotype: A read error is possible here, since a much larger clone lies one base away. The rearrangement joins TRBV4-3 to TRBJ2-1; no reliable D call. Germline V gives CDR1 LGHNA, CDR2 YSLEER. Trimming removed 4 bases at V and 4 bases at J, with 17 bases between. The CDR3 has 16 residues. The CDR3 loop is CASSPAPSAMYNEQFF. CDR3 bases: TGCGCCAGCAGCCCTGCCCCGTCGGCAATGTACAATGAGCAGTTCTTC.

In DNA form, the CDR3 reads TGCAGCGTTGGATTTACGGGACAGCTGAACACCGGGGAGCTGTTTTTT. It specifies CSVGFTGQLNTGELFF. The chain is built from TRBV29-1 and TRBJ2-2; 7 nucleotides align to TRBD1. V dropped 4 bases and J dropped 1; count of bases not matched to a gene: 9. Germline V gene data show CDR1 as SQVTM and CDR2 as ANQGSEA. There are 16 residues in the CDR3.

This chain joins TRBV28 and TRBJ2-7; D may be TRBD2 (6 bases). The V end lost 0 bases, the J end lost 0 bases, and 9 bases lay between the germline ends. CDR1 is MDHEN, CDR2 SYDVKM, per germline. This CDR3 has 15 amino acids. In DNA form, the CDR3 reads TGTGCCAGCAGTTTATGGCGGGACCTCTCCTACGAGCAGTACTTC. As protein: CASSLWRDLSYEQYF.

A remark on this clonotype: Just one base apart from a much larger clone, this may be a read error. This sequence joins TRBV29-1 and TRBJ1-3; no definite D call. Germline V gives CDR1 SQVTM, CDR2 ANQGSEA. Deletions cut 8 bases from V and 2 bases from J, with 13 bases between. The CDR3 totals 13 residues. In DNA, the CDR3 is TGCAGCATTGTAGGTGTCACTGGAAACACCATATATTTT. Translating it yields CSIVGVTGNTIYF.

The V and J genes are TRBV11-2 and TRBJ2-5; D perhaps matches TRBD2 (5 bases). CDR1 and CDR2 (germline): SGHAT, FQNNGV. The V gene lost 1 base and the J gene lost 9 bases, with 15 bases spanning the gap. The CDR3 consists of 14 residues. The chain's CDR3 is CASSLGSTQEAQYF. The CDR3 region has the DNA TGTGCCAGCAGCTTAGGATCGACTCAGGAGGCCCAGTACTTC. The variable domain in full, with the rest retrieved from reference TRBV11-2 and TRBJ2-5, is EAGVAQSPRYKIIEKRQSVAFWCNPISGHATLYWYQQILGQGPKLLIQFQNNGVVDDSQLPKDRFSAERLKGVDSTLKIQPAKLEDSAVYLCASSLGSTQEAQYFGPGTRLLVL.

The chain recombines TRBV5-1 with TRBJ2-1; 12 bases line up with TRBD2. With V trimmed by 4 bases and J by 6 bases, 8 bases remained unmatched. CDR1 and CDR2 from the germline V gene are SGHRS and YFSETQ. CDR3 size: 16 residues. CDR3 sequence (DNA): TGCGCCAGCAGCGTCCCGGGACTAGCGGGCCGCAATGAGCAGTTCTTC. Residues: CASSVPGLAGRNEQFF.

This clonotype came up many times. This chain uses TRBV6-5 with TRBJ1-4; 7 nucleotides match TRBD1. The CDR3 is made up of 15 amino acids. Losses at the gene ends were 6 bases for V and 4 bases for J; bases not matched to a gene: 8. Germline V lookup: CDR1 MNHEY, CDR2 SVGAGI. The CDR3, as DNA: TGTGCCAGCAGCCGTACTACAGGGGTTAATGAAAAACTGTTTTTT. Translation gives CASSRTTGVNEKLFF.

A note on this clonotype: A read error may be the cause here, since a much bigger clone is one base away. CDR3: CASSQVGRSRSGELFF. The DNA of the CDR3 is TGTGCCAGCAGCCAAGTGGGACGTAGCAGGTCCGGGGAGCTGTTTTTT. The J gene is TRBJ2-2, the V gene TRBV14, with D perhaps being TRBD1 or TRBD2 (5 bases each). The CDR3 contains 16 residues. Deletions cut 1 base from V and 6 bases from J, with 15 bases between. Germline CDR1 is SGHDN and CDR2 is FVKESK.

The genes are TRBV6-2 or TRBV6-3 and TRBJ1-5; 9 nucleotides match TRBD1. Germline assignment: CDR1 MNHEY and CDR2 SVGEGT. The CDR3 extends over 15 amino acids. CDR3 DNA sequence: TGTGTCATCAGCCCACAGGGGGCGGGCAATCAGCCCCAGCATTTT. As protein: CVISPQGAGNQPQHF.

Notes on this clonotype: Relative to the germline gene, one junction end is altered; a read error may explain this. The genes are TRBV11-3 and TRBJ2-7; 8 bases are shared with TRBD2. From germline, CDR1 is SGHNT and CDR2 YENEEA. The CDR3 covers 13 residues. CDR3 bases: TGTGCCAGCAGCTTTCGGGAGGGCTCCGAACAATGCTTC. Protein product: CASSFREGSEQCF.

The rearrangement joins TRBV28 to TRBJ1-1; a possible D gene is TRBD1 (5 bases). Trimming removed 2 bases at V and 0 bases at J, with 13 bases between. The CDR3 runs 16 residues. Germline CDR1 is MDHEN and CDR2 is SYDVKM. This CDR3 is CASSLGLGVMNTEAFF. The CDR3 nucleotides are TGTGCCAGCAGTTTAGGGTTAGGGGTAATGAACACTGAAGCTTTCTTT. Complete variable domain (other parts from reference TRBV28 and TRBJ1-1): DVKVTQSSRYLVKRTGEKVFLECVQDMDHENMFWYRQDPGLGLRLIYFSYDVKMKEKGDIPEGYSVSREKKERFSLILESASTNQTSMYLCASSLGLGVMNTEAFFGQGTRLTVV.

V usage is TRBV4-1 and J usage is TRBJ2-1; the match to TRBD2 covers 8 bases. This CDR3 comprises 16 residues. Germline lookup yields CDR1 MGHRA and CDR2 YSYEKL. Trimming cost V 7 bases and J 7 bases; bases outside gene matches: 15. CDR3 region: CASTQAGAQGQNEQFF. In DNA form, the CDR3 reads TGCGCCAGCACTCAAGCGGGGGCGCAGGGGCAGAATGAGCAGTTCTTC.

This clonotype was found a few times. The V gene is TRBV5-4, the J gene TRBJ2-2; 11 nucleotides agree with TRBD1. V gave up 7 bases and J gave up 5 bases; unmatched junction bases: 7. Germline loops: CDR1 SGHNT, CDR2 YYREEE (reference sequence). This CDR3 comprises 15 residues. This CDR3 reads CASGRGQGGTGELFF. CDR3 DNA sequence: TGTGCCAGCGGTCGGGGACAGGGGGGGACCGGGGAGCTGTTTTTT.